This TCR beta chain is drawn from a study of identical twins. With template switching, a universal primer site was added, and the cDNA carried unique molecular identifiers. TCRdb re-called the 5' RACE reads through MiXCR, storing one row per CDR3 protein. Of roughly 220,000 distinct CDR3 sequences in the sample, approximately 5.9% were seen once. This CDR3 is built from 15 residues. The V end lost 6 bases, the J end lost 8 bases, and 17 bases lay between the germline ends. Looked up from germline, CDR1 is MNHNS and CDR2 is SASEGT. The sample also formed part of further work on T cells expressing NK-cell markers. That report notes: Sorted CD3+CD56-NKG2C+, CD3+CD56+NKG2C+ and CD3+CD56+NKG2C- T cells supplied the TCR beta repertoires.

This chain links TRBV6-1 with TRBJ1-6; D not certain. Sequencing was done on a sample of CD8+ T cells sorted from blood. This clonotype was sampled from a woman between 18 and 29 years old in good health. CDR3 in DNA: TGTGCCAGCAGCGAGGCGGGCCCAGGCGATTCACCCCTCCACTTT. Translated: CASSEAGPGDSPLHF.